The 6 T cell receptor beta chains reported below all come from one sample, sequenced in a study of molecular identifiers for immune sequencing clone quantification. Each CDR3 protein gets one entry after TCRdb re-called the PCR reads with MiXCR. The sample lists about 630,000 distinct CDR3 sequences, over 25% occurring once. Input material: naive CD8+ T cells from blood, with Jurkat cell RNA spiked in. Noted subset: FACS-sorted CD8+CD4-CCR7+CD45RA+ naive T cells. All receptors derive from a human donor in good health. Some libraries in this study had Jurkat cell RNA spiked in.

This clonotype has at least ten counts. The chain couples TRBV25-1 to TRBJ2-7; D could derive from TRBD1 or TRBD2 (5 bases each). CDR1 and CDR2 from the germline V gene are MGHDK and SYGVNS. The CDR3 covers 13 residues. The ends were cut back, 2 bases at V and 7 bases at J, with 12 bases in the middle. The CDR3 sequence is CASSEGGPTEQYF. CDR3 DNA: TGTGCCAGCAGTGAAGGGGGACCCACAGAGCAGTACTTC.

This clonotype was counted at least ten times. This chain links TRBV6-5 with TRBJ2-1; possible D gene TRBD1, 5 bases. The length of the CDR3 is 15 residues. The V end was cut by 2 bases, the J end by 8 bases, with 16 bases between. The germline V gene encodes CDR1 MNHEY and CDR2 SVGAGI. The CDR3 DNA is TGTGCCAGCAGTTACGCAGGGAACAGTTGGGATGAGCAGTTCTTC. It yields the protein CASSYAGNSWDEQFF.

V gene TRBV20-1 combines with J gene TRBJ2-7, with 9 bases lining up with TRBD1. Germline CDR1 is DFQATT and CDR2 is SNEGSKA (reference sequence). Trimming at V came to 3 bases and at J to 0 bases, leaving 3 bases not matched to a gene. CDR3 size: 14 residues. CDR3 sequence reads: CSASPGQGSYEQYF. The CDR3 coding sequence is TGCAGTGCTAGTCCGGGACAGGGCTCCTACGAGCAGTACTTC.

This clonotype was seen at least ten times. This chain connects TRBV19 to TRBJ1-5, with D possibly TRBD1 on 5 matching bases. CDR3 length: 13 residues. Trimming stripped 9 bases from V and 2 bases from J, with 11 bases between. Germline CDR1 is LNHDA and CDR2 is SQIVND (reference sequence). CDR3 sequence: CASRRGGNQPQHF. The CDR3 DNA is TGTGCCAGCAGGAGGGGAGGCAATCAGCCCCAGCATTTT.

This chain connects TRBV15 to TRBJ2-5, with unresolved D. V was cut by 10 bases and J by 4 bases, with 7 bases left in between. This CDR3 spans 10 amino acids. Looked up from germline, CDR1 is LNHNV and CDR2 is YYDKDF (reference sequence). Written as DNA, the CDR3 is TGTGCCATCGGCCGAGAGACCCAGTACTTC. The encoded protein is CAIGRETQYF. Supplemented by reference TRBV15 and TRBJ2-5, the full variable domain reads DAMVIQNPRYQVTQFGKPVTLSCSQTLNHNVMYWYQQKSSQAPKLLFHYYDKDFNNEADTPDNFQSRRPNTSFCFLDIRSPGLGDTAMYLCAIGRETQYFGPGTRLLVL.

The sample holds many counts of this clonotype. The chain carries TRBV5-1 and TRBJ2-3; TRBD1 agrees at 10 bases. The CDR3 has 14 amino acids. Per the germline V gene, CDR1 is SGHRS and CDR2 is YFSETQ. Losses at the gene ends were 3 bases for V and 4 bases for J; bases not matched to a gene: 2. The CDR3 loop reads CASSSGQGADTQYF. CDR3 in DNA: TGCGCCAGCAGCTCCGGACAGGGGGCAGATACGCAGTATTTT.